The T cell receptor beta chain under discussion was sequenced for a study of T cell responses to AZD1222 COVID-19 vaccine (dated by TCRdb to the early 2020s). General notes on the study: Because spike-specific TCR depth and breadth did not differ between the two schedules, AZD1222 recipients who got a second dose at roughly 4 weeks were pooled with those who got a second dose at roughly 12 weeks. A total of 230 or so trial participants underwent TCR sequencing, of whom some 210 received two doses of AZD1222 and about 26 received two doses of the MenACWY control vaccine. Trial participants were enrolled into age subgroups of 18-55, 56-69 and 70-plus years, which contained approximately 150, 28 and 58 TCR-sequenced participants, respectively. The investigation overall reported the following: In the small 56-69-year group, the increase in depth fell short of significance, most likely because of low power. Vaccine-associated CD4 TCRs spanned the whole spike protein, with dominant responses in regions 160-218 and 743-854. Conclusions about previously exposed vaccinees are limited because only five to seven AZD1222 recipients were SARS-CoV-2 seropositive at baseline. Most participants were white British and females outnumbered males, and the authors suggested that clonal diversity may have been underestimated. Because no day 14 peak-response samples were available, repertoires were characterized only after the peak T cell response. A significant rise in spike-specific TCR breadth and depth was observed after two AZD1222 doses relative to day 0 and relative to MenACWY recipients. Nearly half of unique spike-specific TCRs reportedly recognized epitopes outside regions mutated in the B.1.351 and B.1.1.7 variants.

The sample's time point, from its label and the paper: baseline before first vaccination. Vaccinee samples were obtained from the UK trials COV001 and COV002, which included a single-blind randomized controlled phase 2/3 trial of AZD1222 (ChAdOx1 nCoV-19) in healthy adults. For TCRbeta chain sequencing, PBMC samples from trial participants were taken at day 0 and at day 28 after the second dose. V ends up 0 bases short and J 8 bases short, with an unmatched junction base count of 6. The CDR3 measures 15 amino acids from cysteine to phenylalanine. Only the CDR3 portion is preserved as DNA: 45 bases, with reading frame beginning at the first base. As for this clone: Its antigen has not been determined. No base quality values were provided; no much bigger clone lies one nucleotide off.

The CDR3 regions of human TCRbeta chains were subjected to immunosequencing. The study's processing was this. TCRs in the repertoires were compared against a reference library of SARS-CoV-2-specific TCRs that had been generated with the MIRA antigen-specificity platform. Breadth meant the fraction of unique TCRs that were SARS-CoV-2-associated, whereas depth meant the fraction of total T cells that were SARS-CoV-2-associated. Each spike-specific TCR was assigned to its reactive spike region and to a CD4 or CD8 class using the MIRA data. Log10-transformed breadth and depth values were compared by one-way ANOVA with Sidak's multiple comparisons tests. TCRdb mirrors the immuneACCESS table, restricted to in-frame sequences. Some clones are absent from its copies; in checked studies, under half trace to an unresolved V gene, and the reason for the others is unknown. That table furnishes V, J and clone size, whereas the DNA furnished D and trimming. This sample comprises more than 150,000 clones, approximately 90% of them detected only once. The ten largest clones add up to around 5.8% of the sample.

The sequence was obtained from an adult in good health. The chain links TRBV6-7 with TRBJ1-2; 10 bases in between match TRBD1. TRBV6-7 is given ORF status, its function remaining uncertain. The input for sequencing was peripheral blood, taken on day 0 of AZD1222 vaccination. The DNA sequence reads TGTGCCAGCAGTTACTCGAAGGGACAGGGGATAGGCTACACCTTC. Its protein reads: CASSYSKGQGIGYTF.